This T cell receptor (beta chain) originates from a study of shared clonotypes between healthy human individuals. TCRdb's copy holds only in-frame clones and misses some; the assay was immunoSEQ multiplex PCR. The table includes a few million clones, 90% to 97% detected once. Adult Caucasians living in Nashville, Tennessee made up all of the donors. With regard to this clone: The antigen remains undetermined.

General study findings and limits: The authors expected sequencing depth to affect clonotype sharing among donors. A few donors had around 5.5% of their naive CD4 clonotypes in common. Estimated richness values were generally larger in naive subsets than in memory subsets.

The CDR3 sequence is 15 residues long. V gave up 6 bases and J gave up 7 bases, with 18 bases separating them. The germline V gene has CDR1 SNHLY and CDR2 FYNNEI. The sequence was collected from a man younger than 35 in good health. The V and J genes are TRBV2 and TRBJ2-2, with TRBD1 as a possible D gene (5 bases). The sequencing input was naive CD4+ T cells sorted from blood. Subset of the sample: CD45RA+ positively selected. This chain's CDR3 is CASRANLGDSGELFF. The CDR3 DNA follows: TGTGCCAGCAGGGCCAACCTAGGGGATAGCGGGGAGCTGTTTTTT.